Reported below is one TCR beta chain. No antigen is known for it. Every bit of the isolated RNA underwent reverse transcription, so sequencing read expressed TCRB transcripts. Data came from immunoSEQ multiplex PCR; TCRdb stores just in-frame clones and leaves some out. Of approximately 140,000 clones listed, roughly 10% are singletons. The sample originates from a study of beta chain features in type 1 diabetes. The study's findings and limits: Type 1 diabetes patients had moderately but significantly shorter TCRB CDR3s in all four CD4+ subsets.

Trimming cost V 5 bases and J 4 bases; bases outside gene matches: 8. The CDR3 has 16 amino acids. Germline CDR1 SGHTA, CDR2 FQGTGA. The clonotype comes from a man between 25 and 39 years old with type 1 diabetes. Input material: central memory CD4+ T cells from blood. This chain links TRBV7-3 with TRBJ2-2; TRBD2 matches 9 bases. CDR3 sequence reads: CASSPNGGLATGELFF. CDR3 DNA sequence: TGTGCCAGCAGCCCTAATGGGGGACTAGCCACCGGGGAGCTGTTTTTT.